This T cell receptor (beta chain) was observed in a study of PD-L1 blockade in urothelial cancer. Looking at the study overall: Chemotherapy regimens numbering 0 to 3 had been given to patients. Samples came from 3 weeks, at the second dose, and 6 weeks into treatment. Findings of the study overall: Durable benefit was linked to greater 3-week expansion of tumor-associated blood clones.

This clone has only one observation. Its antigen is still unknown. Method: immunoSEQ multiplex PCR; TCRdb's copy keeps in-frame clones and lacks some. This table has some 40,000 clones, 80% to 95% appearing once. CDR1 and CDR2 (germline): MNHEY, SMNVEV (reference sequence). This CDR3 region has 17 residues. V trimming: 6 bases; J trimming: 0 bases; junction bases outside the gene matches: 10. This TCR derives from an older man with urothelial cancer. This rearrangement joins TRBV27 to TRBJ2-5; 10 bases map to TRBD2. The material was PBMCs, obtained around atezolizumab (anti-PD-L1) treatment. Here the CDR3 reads CASSAIPGLAYQETQYF. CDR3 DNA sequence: TGTGCCAGCAGCGCCATTCCGGGACTAGCGTACCAAGAGACCCAGTACTTC.